This T cell receptor (beta chain) was documented in a study of T cells after posttransplantation cyclophosphamide. Clones were read by immunoSEQ multiplex PCR, and TCRdb kept only the in-frame ones, dropping some. The table includes tens of thousands of clones, about 82% detected once. This CDR3 contains 13 residues. J lost 4 bases, V lost 5 bases, and 3 bases had no gene match. The germline V gene has CDR1 SGHAT and CDR2 FQNNGV. With regard to this clone: Antigen specificity is unknown.

The study's findings and limits: TRB clonality was highly associated with recipient CMV seropositivity and reactivation. TRB overlap between skin or GI tissue T cells and blood was limited. Donor-recipient repertoire similarity was low at 1-2 months, rising over year one.

This receptor was identified in a man younger than 40 with a blood cancer, CMV-positive, and with a related stem cell donor. Sequences were obtained from PBMCs. V is TRBV11-2 and J is TRBJ1-1; the match to TRBD1 covers 8 bases. CDR3 sequence (DNA): TGTGCCAGCAGCGCTACAGGGGGCACTGAAGCTTTCTTT. Its protein product is CASSATGGTEAFF.